This TCR beta chain comes out of a study of blood T cell repertoires in COVID-19 (dated by TCRdb to 2018 to 2021). About the investigation overall: Samples covering the acute and convalescent phases of COVID-19 were provided by collaborators in the United States, Italy and Spain. The prospective study material was composed of cDNA or gDNA derived from T cells, B-cell-depleted T cells, or PBMCs. Subjects who had been exposed to COVID-19, were actively infected with it, or had recovered from it provided the deeply sampled blood TCRbeta repertoires that made up the dataset. The repertoires were released in a freely available public database meant as a resource for research on the immune response to SARS-CoV-2. The samples were drawn from two sources: the first 160 participants of the ongoing ImmuneRACE study, and 1,254 subjects contributed by 6 global collaborators. Sample metadata almost always included a de-identified subject ID, COVID-19 status, age in years and sex. Where available, HLA class I and class II types were taken from metadata supplied by the sample provider and were not determined by assay-based typing.

A word on this clone: What this receptor recognizes is not known. No qualities accompany the bases; no much larger clone lies one base away.

TCRbeta CDR3 regions were amplified from genomic DNA by means of the immunoSEQ Assay, a bias-controlled multiplex PCR. In the source study's methods: Within the assay, amplification of reference gene primers was used to estimate how many nucleated cells each sample contained. Sequence reads were collapsed and filtered to measure the absolute abundance of every unique TCRbeta CDR3 rearrangement. For each sample, productive Simpson clonality was calculated by taking the square root of Simpson's diversity index across productive rearrangements. TCRdb took over this immuneACCESS table, retaining in-frame rearrangements with V and J assigned. Such tables are incomplete; in checked studies, under half of the missing clones stem from an unresolved V gene, and the remainder is unexplained. From that table come the V and J calls and clone size; the DNA was used to work out D and trimming. The sample table shows 100,000 to 150,000 clones, and 80% to 90% are seen once. The ten largest account for less than 5.5% of the sample.

V and J are trimmed by 0 bases and 2 bases, and the gene matches miss 10 bases of the junction. Its CDR3 holds 19 amino acids, cysteine through phenylalanine. The sequence is cut down to CDR3 DNA, 57 bases in frame from base 1. Looking up the germline V gene (reference sequence) yields CDR1 LNHNV and CDR2 YYDKDF. The study at large found these results: How much clinical and demographic metadata was included differed by source and by participant, and the metadata was provided uncurated.

One collaborating source in Seattle enrolled patients while the patients were actively infected and followed the patients over time throughout the course of disease. Each collaborating institution followed its own protocols to collect whole blood in K2EDTA tubes. For TCRbeta analysis, collaborators shipped samples as frozen whole blood, isolated PBMCs, or DNA extracted from either of those sample types. Material for sequencing was peripheral blood. This TCR came from a man between 60 and 75 years old with COVID-19, enrolled during active disease. The sequence joins TRBV15 to TRBJ2-5; TRBD2 aligns with 12 central bases. In nucleotide form, the sequence is TGTGCCACCAGCAGAGATAGGACGCTAGCGGGGGGGCGTCAAGAGACCCAGTACTTC. This yields the protein CATSRDRTLAGGRQETQYF.